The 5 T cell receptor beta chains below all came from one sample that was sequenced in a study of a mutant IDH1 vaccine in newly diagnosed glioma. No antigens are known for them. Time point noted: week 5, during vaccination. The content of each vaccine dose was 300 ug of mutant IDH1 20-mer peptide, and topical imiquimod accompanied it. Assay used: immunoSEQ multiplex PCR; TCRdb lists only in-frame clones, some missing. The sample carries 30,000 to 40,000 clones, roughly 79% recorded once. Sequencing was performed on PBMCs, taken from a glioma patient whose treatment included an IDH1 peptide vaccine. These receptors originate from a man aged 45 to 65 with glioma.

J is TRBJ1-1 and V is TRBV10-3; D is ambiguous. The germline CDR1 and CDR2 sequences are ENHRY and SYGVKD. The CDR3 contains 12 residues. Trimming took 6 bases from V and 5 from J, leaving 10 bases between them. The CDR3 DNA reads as TGTGCCATCAGCGAGGGCTCAACTGAAGCTTTCTTT. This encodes CAISEGSTEAFF.

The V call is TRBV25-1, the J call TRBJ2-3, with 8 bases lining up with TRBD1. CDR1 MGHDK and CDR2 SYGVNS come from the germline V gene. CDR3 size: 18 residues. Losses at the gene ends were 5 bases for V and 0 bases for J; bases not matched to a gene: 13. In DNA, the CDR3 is TGTGCCAGCAGTCAACTGACCCGGGACAGGCCTAGCACAGATACGCAGTATTTT. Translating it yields CASSQLTRDRPSTDTQYF.

CDR3 protein: CASSLTGRGDQETQYF. The CDR3 DNA reads as TGTGCCAGCAGCTTAACGGGGCGGGGGGACCAAGAGACCCAGTACTTC. The chain carries TRBV7-3 and TRBJ2-5; the match to TRBD2 covers 8 bases. CDR1 SGHTA and CDR2 FQGTGA come from the germline V gene. J lost 0 bases, V lost 0 bases, and 3 bases had no gene match. The CDR3 contains 16 residues.

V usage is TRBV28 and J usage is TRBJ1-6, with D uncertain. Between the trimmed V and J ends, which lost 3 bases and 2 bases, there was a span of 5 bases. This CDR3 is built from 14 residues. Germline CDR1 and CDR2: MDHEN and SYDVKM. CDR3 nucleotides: TGTGCCAGCAGTTTTAGGGCCTATAATTCACCCCTCCACTTT. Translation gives CASSFRAYNSPLHF.

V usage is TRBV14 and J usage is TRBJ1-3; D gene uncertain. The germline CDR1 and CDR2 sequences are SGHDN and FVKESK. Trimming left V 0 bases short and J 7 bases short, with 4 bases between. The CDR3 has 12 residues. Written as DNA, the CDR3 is TGTGCCAGCAGCCAAGATCGCAACACCATATATTTT. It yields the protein CASSQDRNTIYF. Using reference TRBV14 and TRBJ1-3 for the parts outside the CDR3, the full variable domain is EAGVTQFPSHSVIEKGQTVTLRCDPISGHDNLYWYRRVMGKEIKFLLHFVKESKQDESGMPNNRFLAERTGGTYSTLKVQPAELEDSGVYFCASSQDRNTIYFGEGSWLTVV.